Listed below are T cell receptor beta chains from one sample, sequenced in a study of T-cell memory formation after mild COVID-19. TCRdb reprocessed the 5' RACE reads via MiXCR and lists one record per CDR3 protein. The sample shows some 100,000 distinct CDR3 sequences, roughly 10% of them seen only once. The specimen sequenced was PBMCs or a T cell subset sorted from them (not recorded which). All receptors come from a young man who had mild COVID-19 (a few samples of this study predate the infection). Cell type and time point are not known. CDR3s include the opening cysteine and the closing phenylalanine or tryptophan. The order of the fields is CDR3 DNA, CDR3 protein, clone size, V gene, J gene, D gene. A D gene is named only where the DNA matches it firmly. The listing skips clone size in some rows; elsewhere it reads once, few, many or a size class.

CDR3nt: TGTGCCAGCAGCTTAGGATCCCGGGGCCCCCCGGAGACCCAGTACTTC
CDR3aa: CASSLGSRGPPETQYF
abundance: -
v_gene: TRBV7-3
j_gene: TRBJ2-5
d_gene: -

CDR3nt: TGTGCCAGCAGTTACCGGGACACCTACTATGGCTACACCTTC
CDR3aa: CASSYRDTYYGYTF
abundance: -
v_gene: TRBV6-5
j_gene: TRBJ1-2
d_gene: -

CDR3nt: TGTGCCAGCAGCTTGTCTCTGAATGAAAAACTGTTTTTT
CDR3aa: CASSLSLNEKLFF
abundance: few
v_gene: TRBV7-9
j_gene: TRBJ1-4
d_gene: -

CDR3nt: TGCGCCAGCAGCCAAGGTCTAGCGGGGGACAATGAGCAGTTCTTC
CDR3aa: CASSQGLAGDNEQFF
abundance: many
v_gene: TRBV4-1
j_gene: TRBJ2-1
d_gene: TRBD2

CDR3nt: TGTGCCAGCAGTTACTCGAGTGCGGCCTGGGATTCACCCCTCCACTTT
CDR3aa: CASSYSSAAWDSPLHF
abundance: few
v_gene: TRBV6-2/TRBV6-3
j_gene: TRBJ1-6
d_gene: -

CDR3nt: TGTGCCAGCAGCTTCGTCCGCACAGATACGCAGTATTTT
CDR3aa: CASSFVRTDTQYF
abundance: -
v_gene: TRBV7-9
j_gene: TRBJ2-3
d_gene: -

CDR3nt: TGTGCCTGGAGCGTGTGGGGCAGTTCCACAGATACGCAGTATTTT
CDR3aa: CAWSVWGSSTDTQYF
abundance: -
v_gene: TRBV30
j_gene: TRBJ2-3
d_gene: -

CDR3nt: TGCAGCGTTGAAGGGGCAGTGATCCCTAACTATGGCTACACCTTC
CDR3aa: CSVEGAVIPNYGYTF
abundance: -
v_gene: TRBV29-1
j_gene: TRBJ1-2
d_gene: -

CDR3nt: TGCAGCGTTGACCATACTTCTCGGGAGACCCAGTACTTC
CDR3aa: CSVDHTSRETQYF
abundance: few
v_gene: TRBV29-1
j_gene: TRBJ2-5
d_gene: -

CDR3nt: TGTGCCAGCACAACACAGGGTTTGGAAACTGAAGCTTTCTTT
CDR3aa: CASTTQGLETEAFF
abundance: -
v_gene: TRBV7-9
j_gene: TRBJ1-1
d_gene: -

CDR3nt: TGTGCCAGCAGTCCTCACAGGGGGAACACTGAAGCTTTCTTT
CDR3aa: CASSPHRGNTEAFF
abundance: -
v_gene: TRBV28
j_gene: TRBJ1-1
d_gene: TRBD1

CDR3nt: TGTGCCAGCAGGGAGGCCATCGGGGAGCTGTTTTTT
CDR3aa: CASREAIGELFF
abundance: many
v_gene: TRBV12-3/TRBV12-4
j_gene: TRBJ2-2
d_gene: -

CDR3nt: TGCAGCGCGGACAGGACCTATGGCTACACCTTC
CDR3aa: CSADRTYGYTF
abundance: -
v_gene: TRBV29-1
j_gene: TRBJ1-2
d_gene: TRBD1

CDR3nt: TGTGCCAGCAGCTTAGGCGCCTCGGAGCAGTTCTTC
CDR3aa: CASSLGASEQFF
abundance: -
v_gene: TRBV7-3
j_gene: TRBJ2-1
d_gene: -

CDR3nt: TGCGCCAGCAGCTTTTCAACAGGGGCTAGAGAGACCCAGTACTTC
CDR3aa: CASSFSTGARETQYF
abundance: -
v_gene: TRBV5-1
j_gene: TRBJ2-5
d_gene: TRBD1

CDR3nt: TGTGCCAGTAATAAACCCGAGGCCCCCCAAGAGACCCAGTACTTC
CDR3aa: CASNKPEAPQETQYF
abundance: few
v_gene: TRBV19
j_gene: TRBJ2-5
d_gene: -

CDR3nt: TGTGCCAGCAGTTTATCCGGGTCGTCCTACGAGCAGTACTTC
CDR3aa: CASSLSGSSYEQYF
abundance: -
v_gene: TRBV6-6
j_gene: TRBJ2-7
d_gene: -

CDR3nt: TGTGCCAGCAGGCCCCGGACAGGGGGCGATAACTATGGCTACACCTTC
CDR3aa: CASRPRTGGDNYGYTF
abundance: few
v_gene: TRBV28
j_gene: TRBJ1-2
d_gene: TRBD1

CDR3nt: TGCGCCAGCAGCTCGAGCGGGCCCCACAATGAGCAGTTCTTC
CDR3aa: CASSSSGPHNEQFF
abundance: many
v_gene: TRBV5-1
j_gene: TRBJ2-1
d_gene: -

CDR3nt: TGCGCCAGCAGCCACGGACAGGGAGTTTTCTCCTACAATGAGCAGTTCTTC
CDR3aa: CASSHGQGVFSYNEQFF
abundance: few
v_gene: TRBV4-1
j_gene: TRBJ2-1
d_gene: TRBD1

CDR3nt: TGTGCCACCAGTGAGGGACTAGCGAACAATGAGCAGTTCTTC
CDR3aa: CATSEGLANNEQFF
abundance: few
v_gene: TRBV24-1
j_gene: TRBJ2-1
d_gene: TRBD2

CDR3nt: TGTGCCAGCAGCCAAGTGGAACAGCCAAGCACAGATACGCAGTATTTT
CDR3aa: CASSQVEQPSTDTQYF
abundance: few
v_gene: TRBV14
j_gene: TRBJ2-3
d_gene: -

CDR3nt: TGCGCCAGCAGCCCGACAGGGATCGAGCAAGGGCAGTTCTTC
CDR3aa: CASSPTGIEQGQFF
abundance: -
v_gene: TRBV4-1
j_gene: TRBJ2-1
d_gene: TRBD1

CDR3nt: TGCGCCAGCAGCCAACCCGGACAGGGCGAGCAGTACTTC
CDR3aa: CASSQPGQGEQYF
abundance: few
v_gene: TRBV4-1
j_gene: TRBJ2-7
d_gene: TRBD1

CDR3nt: TGTGCCAGCAGTGTCGGTGGGGGGAACTATGGCTACACCTTC
CDR3aa: CASSVGGGNYGYTF
abundance: few
v_gene: TRBV25-1
j_gene: TRBJ1-2
d_gene: -

CDR3nt: TGCAGCGTTGTACAGAACACTGAAGCTTTCTTT
CDR3aa: CSVVQNTEAFF
abundance: -
v_gene: TRBV29-1
j_gene: TRBJ1-1
d_gene: -